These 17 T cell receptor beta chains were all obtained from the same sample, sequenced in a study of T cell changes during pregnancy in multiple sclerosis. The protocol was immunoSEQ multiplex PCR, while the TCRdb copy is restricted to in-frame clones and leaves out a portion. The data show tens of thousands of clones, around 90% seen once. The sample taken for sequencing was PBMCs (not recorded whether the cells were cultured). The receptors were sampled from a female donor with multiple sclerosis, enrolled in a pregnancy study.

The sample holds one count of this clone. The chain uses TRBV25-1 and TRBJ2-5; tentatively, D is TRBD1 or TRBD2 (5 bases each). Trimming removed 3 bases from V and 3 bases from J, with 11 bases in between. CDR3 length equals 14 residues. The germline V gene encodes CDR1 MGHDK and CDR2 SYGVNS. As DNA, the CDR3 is TGTGCCAGCAGTGATCGGGACGGAGAAGAGACCCAGTACTTC. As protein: CASSDRDGEETQYF.

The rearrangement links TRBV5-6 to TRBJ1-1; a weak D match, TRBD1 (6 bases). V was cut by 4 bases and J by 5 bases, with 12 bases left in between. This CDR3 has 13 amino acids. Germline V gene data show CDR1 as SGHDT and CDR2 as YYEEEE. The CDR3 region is CASSTITGTEAFF. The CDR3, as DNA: TGTGCCAGCAGCACCATCACAGGGACTGAAGCTTTCTTT.

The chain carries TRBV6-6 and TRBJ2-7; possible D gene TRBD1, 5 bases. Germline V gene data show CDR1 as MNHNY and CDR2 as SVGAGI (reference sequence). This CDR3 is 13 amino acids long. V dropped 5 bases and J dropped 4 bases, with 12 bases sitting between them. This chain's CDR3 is CASSQGLRYEQYF. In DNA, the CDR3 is TGTGCCAGCAGTCAGGGCCTCCGTTACGAGCAGTACTTC.

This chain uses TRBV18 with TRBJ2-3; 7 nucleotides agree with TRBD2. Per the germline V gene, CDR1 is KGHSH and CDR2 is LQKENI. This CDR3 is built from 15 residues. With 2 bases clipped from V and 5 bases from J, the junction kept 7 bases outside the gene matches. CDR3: CASSPGAGEGDTQYF. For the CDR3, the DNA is TGTGCCAGCTCACCAGGTGCGGGAGAAGGAGATACGCAGTATTTT. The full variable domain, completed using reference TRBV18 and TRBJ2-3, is NAGVMQNPRHLVRRRGQEARLRCSPMKGHSHVYWYRQLPEEGLKFMVYLQKENIIDESGMPKERFSAEFPKEGPSILRIQQVVRGDSAAYFCASSPGAGEGDTQYFGPGTRLTVL.

The DNA of the CDR3 is TGTGCCAGCAGTTTGAAGAACTGGGGTTACTACGAGCAGTACTTC. It specifies CASSLKNWGYYEQYF. The rearrangement joins TRBV27 to TRBJ2-7; no firm D call. Germline CDR1 reads MNHEY; CDR2 reads SMNVEV (reference sequence). Trimming took 3 bases from V and 3 from J, leaving 15 bases between them. The CDR3 runs to 15 residues.

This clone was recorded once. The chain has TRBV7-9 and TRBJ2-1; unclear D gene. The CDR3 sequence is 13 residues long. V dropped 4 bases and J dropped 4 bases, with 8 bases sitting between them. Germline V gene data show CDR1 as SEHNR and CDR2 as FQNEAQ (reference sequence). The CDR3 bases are TGTGCCAGCAGCTCAGGAGTATACAATGAGCAGTTCTTC. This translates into CASSSGVYNEQFF. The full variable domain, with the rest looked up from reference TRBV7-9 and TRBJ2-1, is DTGVSQNPRHKITKRGQNVTFRCDPISEHNRLYWYRQTLGQGPEFLTYFQNEAQLEKSRLLSDRFSAERPKGSFSTLEIQRTEQGDSAMYLCASSSGVYNEQFFGPGTRLTVL.

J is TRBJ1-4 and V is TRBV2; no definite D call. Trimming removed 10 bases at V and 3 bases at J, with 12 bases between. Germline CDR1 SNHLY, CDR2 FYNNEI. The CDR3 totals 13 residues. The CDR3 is CATCQDPNEKLFF. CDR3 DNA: TGTGCCACGTGTCAGGACCCTAATGAAAAACTGTTTTTT. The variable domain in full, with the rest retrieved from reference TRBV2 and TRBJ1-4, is EPEVTQTPSHQVTQMGQEVILRCVPISNHLYFYWYRQILGQKVEFLVSFYNNEISEKSEIFDDQFSVERPDGSNFTLKIRSTKLEDSAMYFCATCQDPNEKLFFGSGTQLSVL.

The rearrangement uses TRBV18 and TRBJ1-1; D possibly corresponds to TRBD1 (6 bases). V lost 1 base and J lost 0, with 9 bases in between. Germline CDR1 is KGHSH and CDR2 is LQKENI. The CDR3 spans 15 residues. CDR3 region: CASSPQDSLNTEAFF. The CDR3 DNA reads TGTGCCAGCTCACCACAGGACAGCTTGAACACTGAAGCTTTCTTT.

Here the CDR3 reads CASSYYGPGNTIYF. CDR3 nucleotide sequence: TGCGCCAGCAGTTATTACGGGCCCGGAAACACCATATATTTT. The J gene is TRBJ1-3, the V gene TRBV5-1; D unresolved. From germline, CDR1 is SGHRS and CDR2 YFSETQ. CDR3 size: 14 residues. Trimming pared 5 bases from V and 4 bases from J, leaving 13 bases between.

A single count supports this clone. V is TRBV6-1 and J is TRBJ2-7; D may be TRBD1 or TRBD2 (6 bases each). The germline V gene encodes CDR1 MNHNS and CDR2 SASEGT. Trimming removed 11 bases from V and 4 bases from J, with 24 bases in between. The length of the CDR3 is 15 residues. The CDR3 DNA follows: TGTGCCTGCCTTCACCCGGGGGCAGGGTTGTACGAGCAGTACTTC. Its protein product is CACLHPGAGLYEQYF.

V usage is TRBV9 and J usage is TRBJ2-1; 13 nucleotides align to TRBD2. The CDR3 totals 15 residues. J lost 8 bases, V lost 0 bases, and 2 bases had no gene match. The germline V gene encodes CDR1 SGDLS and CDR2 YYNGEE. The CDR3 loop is CASSVVGTSGDEQFF. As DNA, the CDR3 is TGTGCCAGCAGCGTAGTTGGGACTAGCGGGGATGAGCAGTTCTTC.

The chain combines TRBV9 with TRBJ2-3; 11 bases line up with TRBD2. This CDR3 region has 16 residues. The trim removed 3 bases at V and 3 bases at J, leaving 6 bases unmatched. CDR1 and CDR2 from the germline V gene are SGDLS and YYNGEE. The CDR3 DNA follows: TGTGCCAGCAGCGCCGAACTAGCGGGGGAAACAGATACGCAGTATTTT. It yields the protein CASSAELAGETDTQYF.

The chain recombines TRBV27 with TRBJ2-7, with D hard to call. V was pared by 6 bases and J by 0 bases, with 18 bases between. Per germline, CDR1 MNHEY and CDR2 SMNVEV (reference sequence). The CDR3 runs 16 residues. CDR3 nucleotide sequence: TGTGCCAGCAGCCCTAATGTCCCGGACGGCTCCTACGAGCAGTACTTC. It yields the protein CASSPNVPDGSYEQYF.

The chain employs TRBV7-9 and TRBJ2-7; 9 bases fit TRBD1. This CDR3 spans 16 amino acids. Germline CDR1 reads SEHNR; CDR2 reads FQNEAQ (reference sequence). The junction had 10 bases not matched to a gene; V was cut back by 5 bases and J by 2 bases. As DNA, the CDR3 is TGTGCCAGCAGCCCAACACAGGGGGCGCGACCCTACGAGCAGTACTTC. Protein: CASSPTQGARPYEQYF.

The CDR3 DNA reads as TGCGCCAGCAGCTTGGGACAGAGCTCTGGAAACACCATATATTTT. This sequence encodes CASSLGQSSGNTIYF. The chain uses TRBV5-1 and TRBJ1-3, with D maybe TRBD1 (5 bases). Trimming removed 0 bases from V and 0 bases from J, with 7 bases in between. Germline CDR1 reads SGHRS; CDR2 reads YFSETQ. This CDR3 spans 15 amino acids. The variable domain in full, with the rest retrieved from reference TRBV5-1 and TRBJ1-3, is KAGVTQTPRYLIKTRGQQVTLSCSPISGHRSVSWYQQTPGQGLQFLFEYFSETQRNKGNFPGRFSGRQFSNSRSEMNVSTLELGDSALYLCASSLGQSSGNTIYFGEGSWLTVV.

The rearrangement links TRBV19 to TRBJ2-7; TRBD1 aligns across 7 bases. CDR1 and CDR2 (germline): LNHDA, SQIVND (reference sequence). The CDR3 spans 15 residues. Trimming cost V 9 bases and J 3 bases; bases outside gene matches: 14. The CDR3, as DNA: TGTGCCAGCAAGACAGGGATTGGGTCGGGCTACGAGCAGTACTTC. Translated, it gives CASKTGIGSGYEQYF.

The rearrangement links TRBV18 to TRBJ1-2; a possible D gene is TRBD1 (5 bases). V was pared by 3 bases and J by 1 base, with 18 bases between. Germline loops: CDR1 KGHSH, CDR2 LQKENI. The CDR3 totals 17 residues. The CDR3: CASSPSSGRGINYGYTF. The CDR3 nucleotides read TGTGCCAGCTCACCGAGCTCGGGGCGAGGGATTAACTATGGCTACACCTTC.